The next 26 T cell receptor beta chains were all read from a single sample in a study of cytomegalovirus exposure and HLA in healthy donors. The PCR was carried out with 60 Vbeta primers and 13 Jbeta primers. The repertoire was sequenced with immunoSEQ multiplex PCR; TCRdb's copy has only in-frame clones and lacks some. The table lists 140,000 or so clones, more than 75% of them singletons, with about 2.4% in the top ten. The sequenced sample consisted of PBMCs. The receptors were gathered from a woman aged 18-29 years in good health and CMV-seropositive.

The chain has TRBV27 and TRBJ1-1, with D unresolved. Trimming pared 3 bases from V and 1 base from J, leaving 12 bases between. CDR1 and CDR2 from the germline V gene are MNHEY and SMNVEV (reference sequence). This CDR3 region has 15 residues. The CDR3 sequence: CASSLYVPGNTEAFF. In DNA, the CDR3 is TGTGCCAGCAGTTTGTACGTTCCCGGGAACACTGAAGCTTTCTTT.

In DNA form, the CDR3 reads TGCGCCAGCAGCGTCGGGACAGGCACAAAAGCTTTCTTT. Translated: CASSVGTGTKAFF. This chain links TRBV5-1 with TRBJ1-1; 8 positions match TRBD1. The germline gives CDR1 SGHRS, CDR2 YFSETQ. Trimming removed 4 bases from V and 9 bases from J; junction bases left unmatched: 8. The CDR3 consists of 13 residues.

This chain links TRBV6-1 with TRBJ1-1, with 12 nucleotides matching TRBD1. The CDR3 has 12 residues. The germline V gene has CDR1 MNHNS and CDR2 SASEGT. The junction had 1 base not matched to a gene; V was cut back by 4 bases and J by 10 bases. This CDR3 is CASSGDRGRAFF. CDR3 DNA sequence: TGTGCCAGCAGTGGGGACAGGGGGCGAGCTTTCTTT.

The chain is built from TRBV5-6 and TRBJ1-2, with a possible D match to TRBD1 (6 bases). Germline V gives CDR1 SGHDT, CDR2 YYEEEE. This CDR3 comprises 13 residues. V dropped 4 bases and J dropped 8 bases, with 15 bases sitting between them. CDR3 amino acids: CASSLGGQKGYTF. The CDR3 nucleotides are TGTGCCAGCAGCCTGGGGGGGCAGAAAGGCTACACCTTC.

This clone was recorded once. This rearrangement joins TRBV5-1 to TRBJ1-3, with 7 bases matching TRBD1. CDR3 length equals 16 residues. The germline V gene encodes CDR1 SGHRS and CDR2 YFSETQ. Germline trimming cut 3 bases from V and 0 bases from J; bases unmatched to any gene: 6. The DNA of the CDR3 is TGCGCCAGCAGCTGGGAACAGGGGAGCTCTGGAAACACCATATATTTT. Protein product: CASSWEQGSSGNTIYF.

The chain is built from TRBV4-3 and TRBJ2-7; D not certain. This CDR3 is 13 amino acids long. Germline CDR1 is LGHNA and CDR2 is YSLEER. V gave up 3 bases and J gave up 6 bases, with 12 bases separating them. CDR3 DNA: TGCGCCAGCAGCCACAGCGCCGGTTCCGAGCAGTACTTC. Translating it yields CASSHSAGSEQYF.

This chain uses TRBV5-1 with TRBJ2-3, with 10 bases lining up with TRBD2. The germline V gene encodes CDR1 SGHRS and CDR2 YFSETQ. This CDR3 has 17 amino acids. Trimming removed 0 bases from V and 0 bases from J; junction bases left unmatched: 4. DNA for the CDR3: TGCGCCAGCAGCTTGGCTAGCGGGGGATATAGCACAGATACGCAGTATTTT. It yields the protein CASSLASGGYSTDTQYF.

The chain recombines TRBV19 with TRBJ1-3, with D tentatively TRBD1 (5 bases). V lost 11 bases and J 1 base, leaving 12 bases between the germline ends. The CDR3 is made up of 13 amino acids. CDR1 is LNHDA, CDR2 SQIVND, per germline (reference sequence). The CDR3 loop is CAASQGSGNTIYF. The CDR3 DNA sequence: TGTGCCGCGTCCCAGGGTTCTGGAAACACCATATATTTT.

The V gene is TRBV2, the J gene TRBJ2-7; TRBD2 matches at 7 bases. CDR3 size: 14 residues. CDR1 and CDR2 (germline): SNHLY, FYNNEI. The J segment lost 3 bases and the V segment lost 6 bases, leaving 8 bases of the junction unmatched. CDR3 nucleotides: TGTGCCAGCAGGCTTGAGGGACTACACTACGAGCAGTACTTC. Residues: CASRLEGLHYEQYF. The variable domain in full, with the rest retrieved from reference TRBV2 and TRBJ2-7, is EPEVTQTPSHQVTQMGQEVILRCVPISNHLYFYWYRQILGQKVEFLVSFYNNEISEKSEIFDDQFSVERPDGSNFTLKIRSTKLEDSAMYFCASRLEGLHYEQYFGPGTRLTVT.

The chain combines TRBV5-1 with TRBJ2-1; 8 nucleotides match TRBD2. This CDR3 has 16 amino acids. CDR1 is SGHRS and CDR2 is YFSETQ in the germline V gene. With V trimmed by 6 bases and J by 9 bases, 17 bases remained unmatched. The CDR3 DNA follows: TGCGCCAGCAATGTAGGCGGGACTAGGCTTAGTAGTGAGCAGTTCTTC. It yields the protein CASNVGGTRLSSEQFF. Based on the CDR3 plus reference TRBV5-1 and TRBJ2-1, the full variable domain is KAGVTQTPRYLIKTRGQQVTLSCSPISGHRSVSWYQQTPGQGLQFLFEYFSETQRNKGNFPGRFSGRQFSNSRSEMNVSTLELGDSALYLCASNVGGTRLSSEQFFGPGTRLTVL.

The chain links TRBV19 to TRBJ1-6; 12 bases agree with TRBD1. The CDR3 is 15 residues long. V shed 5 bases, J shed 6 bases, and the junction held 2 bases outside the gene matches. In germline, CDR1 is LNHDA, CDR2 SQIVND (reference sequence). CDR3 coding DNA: TGTGCCAGTAGTGAGGGACAGGGGGCTAATTCACCCCTCCACTTT. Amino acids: CASSEGQGANSPLHF.

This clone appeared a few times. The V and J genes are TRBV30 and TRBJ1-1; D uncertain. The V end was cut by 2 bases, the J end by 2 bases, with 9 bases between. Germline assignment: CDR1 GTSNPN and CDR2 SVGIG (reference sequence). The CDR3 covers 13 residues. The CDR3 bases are TGTGCCTGGAGTCAGGTCGTAAACACTGAAGCTTTCTTT. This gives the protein CAWSQVVNTEAFF.

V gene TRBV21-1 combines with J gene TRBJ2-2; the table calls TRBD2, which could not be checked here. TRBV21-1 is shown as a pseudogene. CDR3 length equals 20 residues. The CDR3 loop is CASSNTAASGGLGVGGELFF. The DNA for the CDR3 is TGTGCCAGCAGCAATACGGCGGCTAGCGGGGGATTGGGTGTTGGCGGGGAGCTGTTTTTT.

CDR3 bases: TGTGCCAGCAGGGGAGTAGGGCACACTGAAGCTTTCTTT. Translation: CASRGVGHTEAFF. This chain joins TRBV25-1 and TRBJ1-1; D unclear. There are 13 residues in the CDR3. V was pared by 6 bases and J by 3 bases, with 11 bases between. Germline loops: CDR1 MGHDK, CDR2 SYGVNS.

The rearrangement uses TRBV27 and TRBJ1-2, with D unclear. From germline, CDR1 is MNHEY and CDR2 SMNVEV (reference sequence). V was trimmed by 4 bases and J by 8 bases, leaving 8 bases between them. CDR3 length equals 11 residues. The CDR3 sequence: CASSSGIGYTF. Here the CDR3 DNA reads TGTGCCAGCAGTTCGGGAATAGGCTACACCTTC.

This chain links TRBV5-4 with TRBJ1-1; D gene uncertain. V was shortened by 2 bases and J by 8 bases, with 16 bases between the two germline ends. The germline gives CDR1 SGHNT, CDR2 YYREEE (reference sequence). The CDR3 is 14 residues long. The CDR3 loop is CASSFMTRGHEAFF. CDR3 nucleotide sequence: TGTGCCAGCAGCTTTATGACAAGAGGGCACGAAGCTTTCTTT.

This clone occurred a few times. For the CDR3, the DNA is TGTGCCAGCAGCTTGGGACTAGCGGGGGGGCCCCCCCAAGAGACCCAGTACTTC. Protein sequence: CASSLGLAGGPPQETQYF. V and J are TRBV5-4 and TRBJ2-5; 14 bases are a match to TRBD2. Unmatched junction bases numbered 5, after V lost 0 bases and J lost 1 base. The CDR3 runs 18 residues. The germline CDR1 and CDR2 sequences are SGHNT and YYREEE (reference sequence). Together with reference TRBV5-4 and TRBJ2-5, the CDR3 gives the full variable domain: ETGVTQSPTHLIKTRGQQVTLRCSSQSGHNTVSWYQQALGQGPQFIFQYYREEENGRGNFPPRFSGLQFPNYSSELNVNALELDDSALYLCASSLGLAGGPPQETQYFGPGTRLLVL.

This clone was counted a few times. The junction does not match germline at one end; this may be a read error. The CDR3 region has the DNA TGTGCCAGCAGCTTATGGACAGGGTCCTCCGAGCAGTACTTC. Protein product: CASSLWTGSSEQYF. This chain connects TRBV5-4 to TRBJ2-7, with 8 bases aligning to TRBD1. The length of the CDR3 is 14 residues. Germline V CDR1 and CDR2: SGHNT, YYREEE (reference sequence).

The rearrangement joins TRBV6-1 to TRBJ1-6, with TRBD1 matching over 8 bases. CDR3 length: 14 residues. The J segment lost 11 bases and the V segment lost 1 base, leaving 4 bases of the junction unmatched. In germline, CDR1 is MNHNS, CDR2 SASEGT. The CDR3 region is CASSEGVRGPPLHF. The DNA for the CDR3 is TGTGCCAGCAGTGAAGGGGTCAGGGGGCCACCCCTCCACTTT.

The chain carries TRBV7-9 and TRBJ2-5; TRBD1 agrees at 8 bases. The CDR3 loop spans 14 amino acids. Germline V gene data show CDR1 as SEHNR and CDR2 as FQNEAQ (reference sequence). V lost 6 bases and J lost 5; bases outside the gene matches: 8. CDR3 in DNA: TGTGCCAGCAGGTCAGGGGGCCTTATCGAGACCCAGTACTTC. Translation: CASRSGGLIETQYF.

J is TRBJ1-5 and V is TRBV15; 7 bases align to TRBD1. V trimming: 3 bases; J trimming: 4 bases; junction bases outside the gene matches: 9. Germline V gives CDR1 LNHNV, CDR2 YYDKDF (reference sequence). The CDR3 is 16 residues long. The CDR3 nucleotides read TGTGCCACCAGCAGGCTACGACAGGGATTAAATCAGCCCCAGCATTTT. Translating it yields CATSRLRQGLNQPQHF.

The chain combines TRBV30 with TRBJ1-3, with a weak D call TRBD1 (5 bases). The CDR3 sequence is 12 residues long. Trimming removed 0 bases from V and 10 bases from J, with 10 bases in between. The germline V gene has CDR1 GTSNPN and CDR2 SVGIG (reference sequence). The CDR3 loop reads CAWSVGTRTIYF. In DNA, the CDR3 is TGTGCCTGGAGTGTAGGGACTCGAACCATATATTTT.

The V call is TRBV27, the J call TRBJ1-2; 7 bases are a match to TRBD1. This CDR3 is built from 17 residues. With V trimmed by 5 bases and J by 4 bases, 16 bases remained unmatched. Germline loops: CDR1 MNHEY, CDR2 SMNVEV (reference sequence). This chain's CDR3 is CASSPQNSGTALYGYTF. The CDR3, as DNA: TGTGCCAGCAGTCCACAAAATTCCGGGACAGCGCTCTATGGCTACACCTTC.

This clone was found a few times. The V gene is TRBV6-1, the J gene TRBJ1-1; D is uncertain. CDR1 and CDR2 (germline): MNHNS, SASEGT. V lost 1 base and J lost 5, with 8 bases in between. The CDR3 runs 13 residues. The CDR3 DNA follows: TGTGCCAGCAGTGAAGTGTCTCTGACTGAAGCTTTCTTT. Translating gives CASSEVSLTEAFF.

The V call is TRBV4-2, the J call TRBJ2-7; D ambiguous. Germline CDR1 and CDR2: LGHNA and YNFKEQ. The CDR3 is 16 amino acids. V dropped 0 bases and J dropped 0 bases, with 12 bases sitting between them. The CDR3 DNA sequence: TGTGCCAGCAGCCAAGAGGAAGTCAGGCGCTCCTACGAGCAGTACTTC. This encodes CASSQEEVRRSYEQYF.

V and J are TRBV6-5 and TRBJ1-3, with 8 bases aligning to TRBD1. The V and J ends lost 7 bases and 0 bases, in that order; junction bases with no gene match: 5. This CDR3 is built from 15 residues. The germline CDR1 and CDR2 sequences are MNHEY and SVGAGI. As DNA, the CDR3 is TGTGCCAGCACTGGGGACAGGATCTCTGGAAACACCATATATTTT. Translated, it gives CASTGDRISGNTIYF.